Below are 24 T cell receptor beta chains sequenced from a single sample in a study of cytomegalovirus exposure and HLA in healthy donors. The PCR employed 60 Vbeta primers together with 13 Jbeta primers. Assay used: immunoSEQ multiplex PCR; TCRdb lists only in-frame clones, some missing. The sample records about 120,000 clones, around four fifths being singletons. Sequencing used PBMCs. These receptors were taken from a man in his 60s in good health and CMV-seropositive.

This clone was picked up one time. This chain links TRBV10-3 with TRBJ1-1; D gene ambiguous. CDR3 size: 12 residues. Germline lookup yields CDR1 ENHRY and CDR2 SYGVKD. The V and J ends lost 6 bases and 1 base respectively, with 6 bases between them. The CDR3 DNA follows: TGTGCCATCAGGCGGGAGAACACTGAAGCTTTCTTT. The encoded protein is CAIRRENTEAFF.

The chain links TRBV7-9 to TRBJ1-2, with 8 bases lining up with TRBD1. CDR3 length: 13 residues. With V trimmed by 5 bases and J by 4 bases, 3 bases remained unmatched. The germline gives CDR1 SEHNR, CDR2 FQNEAQ (reference sequence). CDR3 nucleotides: TGTGCCAGCAGCGAGGGACAGGTCTATGGCTACACCTTC. Amino acids: CASSEGQVYGYTF.

This chain uses TRBV5-1 with TRBJ2-7; 7 bases line up with TRBD1. The J segment lost 0 bases and the V segment lost 4 bases, leaving 7 bases of the junction unmatched. Germline assignment: CDR1 SGHRS and CDR2 YFSETQ. The length of the CDR3 is 15 residues. CDR3 region: CASSQGTANSYEQYF. DNA for the CDR3: TGCGCCAGCAGCCAGGGGACAGCGAACTCCTACGAGCAGTACTTC. Combining the CDR3 with reference TRBV5-1 and TRBJ2-7 gives the whole variable domain KAGVTQTPRYLIKTRGQQVTLSCSPISGHRSVSWYQQTPGQGLQFLFEYFSETQRNKGNFPGRFSGRQFSNSRSEMNVSTLELGDSALYLCASSQGTANSYEQYFGPGTRLTVT.

V usage is TRBV15 and J usage is TRBJ2-7, with D possibly TRBD1 on 6 matching bases. V was shortened by 3 bases and J by 3 bases, with 12 bases between the two germline ends. This CDR3 is built from 14 residues. Germline CDR1 LNHNV, CDR2 YYDKDF (reference sequence). For the CDR3, the DNA is TGTGCCACCAGCAGCAACAGGGATGGCTACGAGCAGTACTTC. Amino acid sequence: CATSSNRDGYEQYF.

With respect to this clone: The sample has other DNA sequences that encode this CDR3 too. The chain has TRBV7-9 and TRBJ2-7, with 8 bases aligning to TRBD1. The germline V gene encodes CDR1 SEHNR and CDR2 FQNEAQ (reference sequence). V lost 5 bases, J lost 0 bases, and 3 bases stayed unmatched. This CDR3 region has 14 residues. DNA for the CDR3: TGTGCCAGCAGCAGACAGGGGAGCTCCTACGAGCAGTACTTC. Translating gives CASSRQGSSYEQYF.

V is TRBV6-5 and J is TRBJ2-6; unclear D gene. V lost 2 bases, J lost 12 bases, and 8 bases lay in between. There are 12 residues in the CDR3. Germline V gene data show CDR1 as MNHEY and CDR2 as SVGAGI. The CDR3 DNA is TGTGCCAGCAGTTACGAGGTGGGCGTCCTGACTTTC. This encodes CASSYEVGVLTF.

The gene calls are TRBV2 and TRBJ1-1; D not resolved. CDR3 length: 14 residues. Trimming left V 0 bases short and J 3 bases short, with 8 bases between. The V gene's germline CDR1 is SNHLY and CDR2 FYNNEI. CDR3 in DNA: TGTGCCAGCAGTGAAGCAGGAGTCTACACTGAAGCTTTCTTT. This sequence encodes CASSEAGVYTEAFF.

The chain uses TRBV20-1 and TRBJ1-1; a weak D match, TRBD1 (6 bases). Germline assignment: CDR1 DFQATT and CDR2 SNEGSKA (reference sequence). The CDR3 consists of 11 residues. Trimming cost V 4 bases and J 8 bases, with 11 bases left between them. CDR3 nucleotide sequence: TGCAGTGCTACCCGGACAGAAGAAGCTTTCTTT. It is translated as CSATRTEEAFF.

V is TRBV19 and J is TRBJ1-5; 9 bases map to TRBD1. The germline gives CDR1 LNHDA, CDR2 SQIVND (reference sequence). The CDR3 is 16 residues long. J was trimmed by 6 bases and V by 1 base; bases with no gene match: 7. Here the CDR3 DNA reads TGTGCCAGTAGTATAGGAGGAACAGGGGGCCGTCAGCCCCAGCATTTT. Its translation: CASSIGGTGGRQPQHF.

This clone has only a few counts. This chain connects TRBV6-5 to TRBJ2-5; D gene uncertain. The end of the DNA aligns better with TRBJ2-7, so the J call may be wrong. The length of the CDR3 is 15 residues. The germline gives CDR1 MNHEY, CDR2 SVGAGI. CDR3 region: CASSYSGRSAYEQYF. The CDR3 bases are TGTGCCAGCAGTTACTCTGGCAGGTCAGCCTACGAGCAGTACTTC.

The chain uses TRBV7-9 and TRBJ2-2; D may be TRBD1 (6 bases). Looked up from germline, CDR1 is SEHNR and CDR2 is FQNEAQ (reference sequence). The V gene lost 8 bases and the J gene lost 0 bases, with 10 bases spanning the gap. The CDR3 runs 14 residues. CDR3 protein: CASQAGANTGELFF. As DNA, the CDR3 is TGTGCCAGCCAGGCAGGGGCGAACACCGGGGAGCTGTTTTTT. The full variable domain, in which reference TRBV7-9 and TRBJ2-2 provide the parts outside the CDR3, is DTGVSQNPRHKITKRGQNVTFRCDPISEHNRLYWYRQTLGQGPEFLTYFQNEAQLEKSRLLSDRFSAERPKGSFSTLEIQRTEQGDSAMYLCASQAGANTGELFFGEGSRLTVL.

This chain joins TRBV30 and TRBJ1-3; no firm D call. This CDR3 has 16 residues. The V end was cut by 0 bases, the J end by 0 bases, with 12 bases between. The germline gives CDR1 GTSNPN, CDR2 SVGIG (reference sequence). CDR3 loop: CAWSVLGRSSGNTIYF. Here the CDR3 DNA reads TGTGCCTGGAGTGTACTAGGGCGGAGCTCTGGAAACACCATATATTTT.

This clone occurred a few times. The V call is TRBV11-2, the J call TRBJ1-1; 7 nucleotides match TRBD1. In germline, CDR1 is SGHAT, CDR2 FQNNGV. V lost 5 bases, J lost 2 bases, and 11 bases stayed unmatched. The CDR3 loop spans 16 amino acids. In DNA, the CDR3 is TGTGCCAGCAGCGCGCTTACCGGGACAGTCAACACTGAAGCTTTCTTT. This encodes CASSALTGTVNTEAFF.

This clone was observed a handful of times. The CDR3 spells CASSVDRVDYGYTF. CDR3 in DNA: TGTGCCAGCAGCGTCGACAGGGTAGACTATGGCTACACCTTC. V and J are TRBV9 and TRBJ1-2; TRBD1 aligns across 7 bases. The length of the CDR3 is 14 residues. Germline loops: CDR1 SGDLS, CDR2 YYNGEE. J lost 3 bases, V lost 2 bases, and 4 bases had no gene match.

The chain couples TRBV9 to TRBJ2-3; D unresolved. The V gene lost 0 bases and the J gene lost 1 base, with 6 bases spanning the gap. The CDR3 has 14 amino acids. Germline CDR1 reads SGDLS; CDR2 reads YYNGEE. CDR3 sequence reads: CASSVAEGTDTQYF. The CDR3 DNA follows: TGTGCCAGCAGCGTAGCCGAGGGCACAGATACGCAGTATTTT.

The V and J genes are TRBV6-4 and TRBJ1-1; 9 bases agree with TRBD1. The germline CDR1 and CDR2 sequences are MRHNA and SNTAGT. The length of the CDR3 is 16 residues. The V gene end was trimmed by 6 bases and the J gene end by 2 bases; junction bases not matched to a gene: 10. CDR3 DNA sequence: TGTGCCAGCAGCCGAGGGACAGGGTTAGAAAACACTGAAGCTTTCTTT. Translating it yields CASSRGTGLENTEAFF.

The genes are TRBV29-1 and TRBJ1-1, with TRBD1 matching 8 bases. The ends lost 6 bases at V and 3 bases at J; junction bases unmatched: 3. The CDR3 has 12 amino acids. Germline V gene lookup returns CDR1 SQVTM and CDR2 ANQGSEA. The CDR3 DNA reads as TGCAGCGTCGCGACAGGGGACACTGAAGCTTTCTTT. Its translation is CSVATGDTEAFF.

The chain has TRBV2 and TRBJ1-4; D perhaps matches TRBD1 (6 bases). The V end lost 8 bases, the J end lost 6 bases, and 10 bases lay between the germline ends. The germline V gene has CDR1 SNHLY and CDR2 FYNNEI. The CDR3 extends over 12 amino acids. CDR3 DNA sequence: TGTGCCAGCCGGGACAACTATGAAAAACTGTTTTTT. Translated: CASRDNYEKLFF. Full variable domain (outside the CDR3, taken from reference TRBV2 and TRBJ1-4): EPEVTQTPSHQVTQMGQEVILRCVPISNHLYFYWYRQILGQKVEFLVSFYNNEISEKSEIFDDQFSVERPDGSNFTLKIRSTKLEDSAMYFCASRDNYEKLFFGSGTQLSVL.

About this clone itself: Other DNA sequences in this sample translate to the same CDR3. The J gene is TRBJ2-2, the V gene TRBV5-1; TRBD1 matches at 7 bases. Germline lookup yields CDR1 SGHRS and CDR2 YFSETQ. J was trimmed by 1 base and V by 4 bases; bases with no gene match: 1. The CDR3 is 14 amino acids. The CDR3, as DNA: TGCGCCAGCAGCACAGGGGTGAACACCGGGGAGCTGTTTTTT. Amino acids: CASSTGVNTGELFF. Complete variable domain (other parts from reference TRBV5-1 and TRBJ2-2): KAGVTQTPRYLIKTRGQQVTLSCSPISGHRSVSWYQQTPGQGLQFLFEYFSETQRNKGNFPGRFSGRQFSNSRSEMNVSTLELGDSALYLCASSTGVNTGELFFGEGSRLTVL.

The chain has TRBV11-1 and TRBJ2-3; 9 positions agree with TRBD2. In germline, CDR1 is SGHAT, CDR2 FQDESV (reference sequence). V trimming: 5 bases; J trimming: 6 bases; junction bases outside the gene matches: 9. CDR3 length: 15 amino acids. The CDR3 DNA follows: TGTGCCAGCAGCCCCCTAGCGGGGCCCCAGGATACGCAGTATTTT. Translation gives CASSPLAGPQDTQYF.

The chain recombines TRBV10-3 with TRBJ2-7; 10 positions agree with TRBD1. This CDR3 is 12 amino acids long. Per germline, CDR1 ENHRY and CDR2 SYGVKD. V trimming: 7 bases; J trimming: 5 bases; junction bases outside the gene matches: 2. CDR3 coding DNA: TGTGCCATCACCGGGACAGGGGACGAGCAGTACTTC. It codes for CAITGTGDEQYF.

This clone was recorded a few times. The V and J genes are TRBV5-4 and TRBJ1-2, with 11 nucleotides matching TRBD1. This CDR3 spans 14 amino acids. Germline assignment: CDR1 SGHNT and CDR2 YYREEE (reference sequence). J lost 8 bases, V lost 2 bases, and 5 bases had no gene match. The CDR3 DNA is TGTGCCAGCAGCTTTCCCGGGACAGGGGGAGGCTACACCTTC. Translation: CASSFPGTGGGYTF. The variable domain in full, with the rest retrieved from reference TRBV5-4 and TRBJ1-2, is ETGVTQSPTHLIKTRGQQVTLRCSSQSGHNTVSWYQQALGQGPQFIFQYYREEENGRGNFPPRFSGLQFPNYSSELNVNALELDDSALYLCASSFPGTGGGYTFGSGTRLTVV.

The gene calls are TRBV18 and TRBJ2-1, with 14 bases matching TRBD2. Per germline, CDR1 KGHSH and CDR2 LQKENI. This CDR3 is built from 18 residues. V was pared by 4 bases and J by 7 bases, with 12 bases of the junction left unmatched. For the CDR3, the DNA is TGTGCCAGCTCACTCCTCGGGACTAGCGGGGGTTCCGGGAATGAGCAGTTCTTC. This gives the protein CASSLLGTSGGSGNEQFF. Complete variable domain (other parts from reference TRBV18 and TRBJ2-1): NAGVMQNPRHLVRRRGQEARLRCSPMKGHSHVYWYRQLPEEGLKFMVYLQKENIIDESGMPKERFSAEFPKEGPSILRIQQVVRGDSAAYFCASSLLGTSGGSGNEQFFGPGTRLTVL.

The chain joins TRBV28 to TRBJ2-5, with D possibly being TRBD2 (6 bases). The germline V and J ends were trimmed by 5 bases and 5 bases, with 18 bases remaining between them. Germline-derived CDR1 and CDR2 are MDHEN and SYDVKM. CDR3 size: 15 residues. This CDR3 reads CASSPPGGWRETQYF. CDR3 coding DNA: TGTGCCAGCAGTCCCCCCGGGGGATGGCGGGAGACCCAGTACTTC.